This T cell receptor beta chain was recorded in a study of T cell repertoires in cytomegalovirus infection. Study-level information: Indications of both CMV infection and matching HLA type were provided by public TCR beta signatures.

This clonotype has at least ten counts. V was trimmed by 0 bases and J by 0 bases, leaving 9 bases between them. The CDR3 loop spans 15 amino acids. Germline loops: CDR1 SGHNT, CDR2 YYREEE (reference sequence). TCRdb re-analysed the reads in MiXCR, keeping a single row per CDR3 protein. Of approximately 100,000 distinct CDR3 sequences in the sample, around a quarter were seen once. Sequenced material: CD8+ T cells from PBMCs. The rearrangement uses TRBV5-4 and TRBJ2-5; D ambiguous. The receptor's source is a human donor in good health (CMV status not recorded). Some clones in this sample may be carry-over from other donors' samples. The CDR3, as DNA: TGTGCCAGCAGCTTGGTGTTGGGAAACCAAGAGACCCAGTACTTC. Its protein product is CASSLVLGNQETQYF.